This T cell receptor beta chain was found in a study of T-cell memory formation after mild COVID-19 (dated by TCRdb to 2020 to 2023). About the study as a whole: TCR sequence clusters from the two donors were largely donor specific. In a couple of donors, T-cell clones that expanded and contracted after mild COVID-19 were tracked by sequencing TCRalpha and TCRbeta repertoires over time. Two young, previously healthy adult volunteers, one female and one male, were included in the cohort. On the study overall, not on this receptor specifically: Some responding clones were found in pre-infection memory, which suggests that pre-existing cross-reactive memory T cells took part in the SARS-CoV-2 response. The second-wave clones that peaked on day 37 were not confirmed to be SARS-CoV-2 specific. Contracting CD4+ clones appeared mostly in the CM and EM memory subsets, whereas CD8+ clones were enriched in EMRA. The study included only a couple of mild cases, and larger cohorts that include severe cases with pre-infection samples were judged to be necessary. From day 15 to 85, contracting clones showed balanced CD4/CD8 phenotypes, whereas a second wave of clones that expanded from day 15 to 37 leaned towards CD4+.

Ficoll-Paque density gradient centrifugation was the method used to isolate PBMCs. There are many counts of this clonotype. Its target antigen remains unknown. No much larger clonotype is one base removed from it; base qualities were not supplied. V is pruned by 7 bases and J by 3 bases, leaving 5 bases of the junction without a gene match. The CDR3 spans 15 residues, from the cysteine through the phenylalanine. The kept DNA is CDR3 alone, 45 bases in frame from the first base. Sequencing instrument: Illumina NovaSeq 6000. TCRalpha and TCRbeta cDNA libraries were built by 5'RACE with constant-segment primers, adding sample barcodes and unique molecular identifiers. Trizol reagent was used to extract RNA from every sample. Amplification of the libraries took two PCR steps, and the second step added a second sample barcode plus Illumina TruSeq adapters. Sequencing of libraries was performed on an Illumina NovaSeq with 2 x 150 bp paired-end reads. The paper's data handling went like this. Demultiplexing of reads and collapsing into UMI-guided consensus sequences were performed with migec v1.2.7. Using mixcr v2.1.11, the UMI consensuses were aligned to TRA and TRB V and J templates and assembled into clonotypes. A clonotype was counted as expanded or contracted only when both edgeR and NoisET called the clonotype significant, with the noise models trained on biological replicates. edgeR calls used a false discovery rate-adjusted p below 0.01 and a log2 fold-change threshold of 1. As an exploratory analysis of dynamics, max-normalized trajectories of the 1000 most abundant clonotypes were examined with PCA combined with hierarchical clustering. The CD4 or CD8 phenotype of responding clones was assigned using the separately sequenced CD4+ and CD8+ repertoires. TCRdb reprocessed the public reads (quality trimming at Q25 with fastp, clone calling with MiXCR) and kept in-frame beta chains. Here each entry gathers all rows of one CDR3 protein and keeps the most common genes and DNA. TCRdb assigned the V and J calls; the authors' analysis was not used. The sample yields a few hundred thousand distinct CDR3 sequences; 8% to 10% were counted once. The top ten constitute 20% to 25% of the sample.

The chain is made from TRBV12-3 or TRBV12-4 and TRBJ2-1; TRBD2 fits 11 bases in the junction. The receptor was isolated from a man younger than 30 who had mild COVID-19 (a few samples of this study predate the infection). The sample titles of this study are shuffled in the database, so cell type and time point are left out; the donor was told from shared clones. The sample taken for sequencing was PBMCs or a T cell subset sorted from them (not recorded which). CDR3 protein: CASNIAGGHYNEQFF. The DNA sequence is TGTGCCAGCAACATAGCGGGGGGGCACTACAATGAGCAGTTCTTC.